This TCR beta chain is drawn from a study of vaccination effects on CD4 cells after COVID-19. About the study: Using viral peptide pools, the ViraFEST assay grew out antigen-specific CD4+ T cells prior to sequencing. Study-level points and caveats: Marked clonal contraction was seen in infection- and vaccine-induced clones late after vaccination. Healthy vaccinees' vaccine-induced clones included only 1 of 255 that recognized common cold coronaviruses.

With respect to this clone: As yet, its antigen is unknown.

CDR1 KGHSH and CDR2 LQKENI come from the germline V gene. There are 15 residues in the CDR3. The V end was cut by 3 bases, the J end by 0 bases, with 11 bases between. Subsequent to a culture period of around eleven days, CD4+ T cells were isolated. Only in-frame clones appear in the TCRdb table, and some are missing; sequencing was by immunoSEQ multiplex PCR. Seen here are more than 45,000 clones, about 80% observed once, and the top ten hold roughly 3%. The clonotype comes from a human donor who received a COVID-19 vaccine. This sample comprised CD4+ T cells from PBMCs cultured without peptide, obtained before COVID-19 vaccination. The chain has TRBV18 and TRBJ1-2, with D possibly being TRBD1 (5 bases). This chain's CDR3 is CASSPSTEANYGYTF. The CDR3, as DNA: TGTGCCAGCTCACCTTCGACAGAAGCTAACTATGGCTACACCTTC.